The T cell receptor (beta chain) described here comes from a study of T cells in localized non-small cell lung cancer. Study-wide results and caveats: A median of about 58 of the top 100 tumor clones appeared in adjacent lung, which was paired and uninvolved. Uninvolved adjacent lung showed the highest T cell clonality, exceeding tumor. The tumor had only one region sequenced, so heterogeneity remains possible.

Details on this clone: What it recognizes is unknown.

TCRdb keeps only in-frame clones here, not all; method: immunoSEQ multiplex PCR. This sample has roughly 70,000 clones; 85% to 90% occur once, and the top ten carry 21%. Unmatched junction bases numbered 7, after V lost 6 bases and J lost 4 bases. Germline CDR1 MDHEN, CDR2 SYDVKM. The CDR3 loop spans 15 amino acids. J is TRBJ1-5 and V is TRBV28; 9 bases line up with TRBD1. This sample comprised peripheral blood, obtained before any cancer treatment. This receptor was obtained from a male donor aged 60 or older with stage III squamous cell lung carcinoma. CDR3 sequence (DNA): TGTGCCAGCAGGAATCGGACAGGGGCAAATCAGCCCCAGCATTTT. This codes for CASRNRTGANQPQHF.